This TCR beta chain was retrieved from a study of cytomegalovirus exposure and HLA in healthy donors. In the PCR, 60 Vbeta and 13 Jbeta primers were used. Method: immunoSEQ multiplex PCR; TCRdb's copy keeps in-frame clones and lacks some. This table has 95,000 to 150,000 clones, over 80% appearing once. This receptor was obtained from a man younger than 40 in good health and CMV-seronegative. Sequenced material: PBMCs.

CDR3 DNA sequence: TGTGCCAGCAGTTCAGGGGCCATCTCCTACGAGCAGTACTTC. Its protein is CASSSGAISYEQYF. This rearrangement joins TRBV7-2 to TRBJ2-7; perhaps TRBD1 as D (6 bases). This CDR3 has 14 residues. The germline gives CDR1 SGHTA, CDR2 FQGNSA. V gave up 6 bases and J gave up 0 bases, with 12 bases separating them.